This T cell receptor (beta chain) was recovered during a study of cytomegalovirus exposure and HLA in healthy donors. Study-wide results and caveats: Apparent HLA restriction characterized most CMV-associated TCR beta chains in a later analysis. Upon later analysis, TCR association rates were observed to vary by HLA locus, being highest for DRB1 and lowest for HLA-C. Testing in vitro showed a few CMV-associated chains specific for CMV antigens. The authors judged a highly shared variant cluster likely a sequencing artifact.

V gave up 6 bases and J gave up 2 bases, with 14 bases separating them. Germline V gene lookup returns CDR1 SNHLY and CDR2 FYNNEI. The CDR3 is 15 amino acids. 13 Jbeta primers and 60 Vbeta primers were used for the PCR. Profiling relied on immunoSEQ multiplex PCR, and the TCRdb table lists in-frame clones only, not all of them. There are around 85,000 clones in the sample; approximately 80% occur only once, and around 23% lies in the top ten. As to this clone: Its antigen is unidentified.

This TCR was recovered from a woman in her forties or fifties in good health and CMV-seropositive. What was sequenced was PBMCs. J is TRBJ1-5 and V is TRBV2; the D is unclear. The CDR3 spells CASRPIRGRNQPQHF. The CDR3 DNA reads TGTGCCAGCAGGCCAATCCGAGGGCGCAATCAGCCCCAGCATTTT.